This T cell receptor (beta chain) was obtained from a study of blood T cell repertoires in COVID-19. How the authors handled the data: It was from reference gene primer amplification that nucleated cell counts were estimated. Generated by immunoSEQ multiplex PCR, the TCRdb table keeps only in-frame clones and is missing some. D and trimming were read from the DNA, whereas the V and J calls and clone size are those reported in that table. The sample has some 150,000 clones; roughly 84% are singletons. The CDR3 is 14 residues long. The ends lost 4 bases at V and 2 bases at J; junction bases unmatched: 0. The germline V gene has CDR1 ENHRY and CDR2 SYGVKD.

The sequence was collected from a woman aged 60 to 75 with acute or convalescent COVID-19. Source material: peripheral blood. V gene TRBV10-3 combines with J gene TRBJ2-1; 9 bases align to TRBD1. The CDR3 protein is CAISGQGAYNEQFF. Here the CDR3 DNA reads TGTGCCATCAGTGGACAGGGGGCCTACAATGAGCAGTTCTTC.